This TCR beta chain was observed in a study of blood T cell repertoires in COVID-19. This CDR3 contains 14 residues. V was trimmed by 0 bases and J by 3 bases, leaving 9 bases between them. Germline V gene lookup returns CDR1 LNHNV and CDR2 YYDKDF (reference sequence). TCRdb's table, derived via immunoSEQ multiplex PCR, lists solely in-frame clones and lacks some. The repertoire holds roughly 150,000 clones, with 88% as singletons. The sample was peripheral blood. The receptor was derived from a man between 45 and 60 years old who had recovered from COVID-19. The chain links TRBV15 to TRBJ2-7; maybe TRBD1 (5 bases). The CDR3 sequence: CATSREAGNYEQYF. The CDR3 DNA is TGTGCCACCAGCAGAGAGGCAGGGAACTACGAGCAGTACTTC.